One and the same sample provided the 28 T cell receptor beta chains below, sequenced in a study of shared clonotypes between healthy human individuals. The table came from immunoSEQ multiplex PCR; TCRdb's copy has only in-frame clones and leaves some out. The table includes about half a million clones, about 85% detected once. The specimen sequenced was PBMCs. These receptor sequences come from a woman aged 40 to 50 in good health. Some clones in this sample may be carry-over from other donors' samples.

The J gene is TRBJ2-3, the V gene TRBV20-1; D ambiguous. This CDR3 has 11 residues. The V gene's germline CDR1 is DFQATT and CDR2 SNEGSKA (reference sequence). V was clipped by 2 bases and J by 4 bases, with 4 bases between them. CDR3 coding DNA: TGCAGTGCTAGATTCGCAGATACGCAGTATTTT. Protein: CSARFADTQYF.

This chain uses TRBV7-9 with TRBJ2-1, with a weak D call TRBD2 (7 bases). Deletions cut 8 bases from V and 9 bases from J, with 26 bases between. The V gene's germline CDR1 is SEHNR and CDR2 FQNEAQ (reference sequence). This CDR3 has 16 amino acids. CDR3 sequence reads: CASQGEGEGDFAEQFF. The DNA for the CDR3 is TGTGCCAGCCAGGGCGAGGGGGAGGGCGATTTTGCTGAGCAGTTCTTC.

With respect to this clone: It is likely a read error: a sequence one base away is far more abundant. Other nucleotide sequences in the sample specify the same CDR3. This chain uses TRBV28 with TRBJ2-5; D ambiguous. Germline assignment: CDR1 MDHEN and CDR2 SYDVKM. V lost 5 bases, J lost 7 bases, and 11 bases lay in between. The CDR3 covers 12 residues. CDR3 in amino acids: CASSPILRTQYF. CDR3 sequence (DNA): TGTGCCAGCAGTCCCATTCTGAGGACCCAGTACTTC.

The V call is TRBV4-3, the J call TRBJ1-1; D not resolved. Trimming took off 5 bases at V and 0 bases at J, with 7 bases between the two ends. CDR1 is LGHNA, CDR2 YSLEER, per germline. The CDR3 loop spans 13 amino acids. CDR3 in amino acids: CASSCQLNTEAFF. Here the CDR3 DNA reads TGCGCCAGCAGCTGCCAGCTGAACACTGAAGCTTTCTTT.

The chain recombines TRBV6-6 with TRBJ1-5; 7 bases agree with TRBD1. From germline, CDR1 is MNHNY and CDR2 SVGAGI (reference sequence). This CDR3 contains 15 residues. The V segment lost 6 bases and the J segment 2 bases; nucleotides outside the gene matches: 7. The CDR3 region is CASSPSGGGNQPQHF. The DNA for the CDR3 is TGTGCCAGCAGCCCTTCAGGGGGTGGCAATCAGCCCCAGCATTTT.

This sequence joins TRBV7-9 and TRBJ2-7; TRBD2 is a possible D gene (5 bases). CDR3 size: 16 residues. Germline values: CDR1 SEHNR, CDR2 FQNEAQ (reference sequence). V lost 5 bases to trimming and J lost 1 base, with 18 bases between them. The CDR3 protein is CASSPVGGPGSYEQYF. CDR3 coding DNA: TGTGCCAGCAGCCCCGTAGGCGGGCCTGGGTCCTACGAGCAGTACTTC.

V is TRBV4-2 and J is TRBJ1-5; 8 nucleotides agree with TRBD1. Germline V CDR1 and CDR2: LGHNA, YNFKEQ. The CDR3 is 17 amino acids. J was trimmed by 0 bases and V by 0 bases; bases with no gene match: 4. CDR3 in DNA: TGTGCCAGCAGCCAAGACAGGGGGCTATATAGCAATCAGCCCCAGCATTTT. Encoded protein: CASSQDRGLYSNQPQHF.

This clone appeared a few times. The chain joins TRBV11-2 to TRBJ2-7; no firm D call. Germline values: CDR1 SGHAT, CDR2 FQNNGV. Trimming removed 1 base from V and 6 bases from J, with 10 bases in between. This CDR3 spans 13 amino acids. The CDR3 coding sequence is TGTGCCAGCAGCTTAGTGACGGGCTCCGAGCAGTACTTC. This sequence encodes CASSLVTGSEQYF.

J is TRBJ2-1 and V is TRBV15; 12 bases fit TRBD1. The CDR3 runs to 16 residues. The trim removed 3 bases at V and 8 bases at J, leaving 8 bases unmatched. Germline CDR1 and CDR2: LNHNV and YYDKDF (reference sequence). The DNA of the CDR3 is TGTGCCACCAGCAGCTCCGGGACAGGGGGCGCAGATGAGCAGTTCTTC. Protein: CATSSSGTGGADEQFF. Variable domain in full (rest from reference TRBV15 and TRBJ2-1): DAMVIQNPRYQVTQFGKPVTLSCSQTLNHNVMYWYQQKSSQAPKLLFHYYDKDFNNEADTPDNFQSRRPNTSFCFLDIRSPGLGDTAMYLCATSSSGTGGADEQFFGPGTRLTVL.

The genes are TRBV14 and TRBJ2-5; possible D gene TRBD2, 5 bases. V dropped 4 bases and J dropped 4 bases, with 10 bases sitting between them. This CDR3 has 13 residues. Germline CDR1 SGHDN, CDR2 FVKESK. CDR3 residues: CASSRASGETQYF. The DNA of the CDR3 is TGTGCCAGCAGCCGAGCCAGCGGAGAGACCCAGTACTTC.

The chain is built from TRBV7-3 and TRBJ2-5; tentatively, D is TRBD1 (5 bases). CDR3 size: 14 residues. Per germline, CDR1 SGHTA and CDR2 FQGTGA. Trimming stripped 5 bases from V and 1 base from J, with 11 bases between. CDR3 in amino acids: CASSRSRVQETQYF. CDR3 bases: TGTGCCAGCAGCCGCAGCAGGGTCCAAGAGACCCAGTACTTC.

Points on this clone: Other DNA sequences from this sample encode an identical CDR3 as well. The chain uses TRBV30 and TRBJ2-7; a weak D match, TRBD2 (6 bases). The ends were cut back, 1 base at V and 7 bases at J, with 8 bases in the middle. The CDR3 contains 11 residues. CDR1 is GTSNPN and CDR2 is SVGIG in the germline V gene (reference sequence). The CDR3 DNA reads TGTGCCTGGAGTGGTGGGGGGGAGCAGTACTTC. It encodes CAWSGGGEQYF.

CDR3: CASSYGQPQPNEKLFF. The DNA for the CDR3 is TGTGCCAGCAGTTACGGACAGCCACAACCCAATGAAAAACTGTTTTTT. The J gene is TRBJ1-4, the V gene TRBV6-6, with TRBD1 as a possible D gene (6 bases). Germline V gene sequence: CDR1 MNHNY, CDR2 SVGAGI (reference sequence). V was shortened by 2 bases and J by 5 bases, with 15 bases between the two germline ends. The length of the CDR3 is 16 residues.

Turning to this clone: Its ends do not fully match the called genes, so a read error is possible. The CDR3 DNA reads TGTGCCAGCTCCTGGACATGGGTCGGTCTCACCGGGGAGCCGTTTTTT. Its protein product is CASSWTWVGLTGEPFF. The chain recombines TRBV2 with TRBJ2-2; D might be TRBD1 or TRBD2, each matching 5 bases. Germline loops: CDR1 SNHLY, CDR2 FYNNEI. The CDR3 has 16 amino acids.

The rearrangement joins TRBV30 to TRBJ2-1; D gene ambiguous. Germline CDR1 is GTSNPN and CDR2 is SVGIG (reference sequence). The CDR3 consists of 12 residues. Trimming shortened V by 2 bases and J by 10 bases, and 12 bases separated the two germline ends. The CDR3 coding sequence is TGTGCCTGGAGTCCTACTCCTGGGGAGCAGTTCTTC. Its translation: CAWSPTPGEQFF. Using reference TRBV30 and TRBJ2-1 for the parts outside the CDR3, the full variable domain is SQTIHQWPATLVQPVGSPLSLECTVEGTSNPNLYWYRQAAGRGLQLLFYSVGIGQISSEVPQNLSASRPQDRQFILSSKKLLLSDSGFYLCAWSPTPGEQFFGPGTRLTVL.

The genes are TRBV15 and TRBJ2-5, with 7 positions matching TRBD2. CDR3 size: 15 residues. V trimming: 5 bases; J trimming: 4 bases; junction bases outside the gene matches: 10. Germline-derived CDR1 and CDR2 are LNHNV and YYDKDF (reference sequence). The CDR3 loop is CATSPRAGPGETQYF. CDR3 nucleotide sequence: TGTGCCACCAGCCCGCGAGCGGGGCCTGGAGAGACCCAGTACTTC.

The chain couples TRBV5-8 to TRBJ2-7; perhaps TRBD2 as D (6 bases). The V end lost 1 base, the J end lost 1 base, and 6 bases lay between the germline ends. CDR1 SGHTS and CDR2 YDEGEE come from the germline V gene. CDR3 size: 13 residues. In DNA, the CDR3 is TGTGCCAGCAGCTTGCGGGGGTCCTACGAGCAGTACTTC. Protein sequence: CASSLRGSYEQYF.

The chain joins TRBV28 to TRBJ2-5, with D perhaps matching TRBD2 (5 bases). With the DNA end fitting TRBJ2-7 better, the J assignment may be wrong. CDR1 and CDR2 (germline): MDHEN, SYDVKM. CDR3 length equals 16 residues. CDR3: CASSPRTLLSSYEQYF. CDR3 DNA: TGTGCCAGCAGTCCGCGGACTCTTCTCAGCTCCTACGAGCAGTACTTC.

To note about this clone: Other DNA sequences from this sample encode an identical CDR3 as well. This chain joins TRBV18 and TRBJ2-7; 10 bases agree with TRBD2. Germline loops: CDR1 KGHSH, CDR2 LQKENI. The V and J ends lost 3 bases and 2 bases, in that order; junction bases with no gene match: 4. The CDR3 runs 15 residues. CDR3 nucleotides: TGTGCCAGCTCACCCCGGACTAGCGGAACCTACGAGCAGTACTTC. The encoded protein is CASSPRTSGTYEQYF.

The chain has TRBV19 and TRBJ2-7, with a weak D call TRBD2 (5 bases). The CDR3 consists of 14 residues. Germline V gene sequence: CDR1 LNHDA, CDR2 SQIVND (reference sequence). V lost 1 base, J lost 4 bases, and 11 bases lay in between. CDR3: CASSIASGEYEQYF. DNA of the CDR3: TGTGCCAGTAGTATAGCGAGCGGAGAATACGAGCAGTACTTC.

There are many counts of this clone. The chain uses TRBV7-2 and TRBJ2-1; D is possibly TRBD2 (6 bases). Germline CDR1 and CDR2: SGHTA and FQGNSA. The V end was cut by 5 bases, the J end by 3 bases, with 20 bases between. The CDR3 runs to 17 residues. CDR3 protein: CASSTPLAGLSYNEQFF. The CDR3 DNA is TGTGCCAGCAGCACTCCCCTCGCGGGACTGAGCTACAATGAGCAGTTCTTC.

The V gene is TRBV5-1, the J gene TRBJ1-1, with TRBD1 matching over 7 bases. The CDR3 loop spans 14 amino acids. The V and J ends lost 4 bases and 3 bases, in that order; junction bases with no gene match: 6. Germline V gene lookup returns CDR1 SGHRS and CDR2 YFSETQ. CDR3 DNA sequence: TGCGCCAGCAGCCCGCAGGGGGGGGACACTGAAGCTTTCTTT. It is translated as CASSPQGGDTEAFF.

V usage is TRBV5-1 and J usage is TRBJ1-5; tentatively, D is TRBD1 (5 bases). V lost 5 bases and J 0 bases, leaving 12 bases between the germline ends. In germline, CDR1 is SGHRS, CDR2 YFSETQ. This CDR3 spans 15 amino acids. CDR3 nucleotides: TGCGCCAGCAGAGGGACTCCGTATAGCAATCAGCCCCAGCATTTT. Residues: CASRGTPYSNQPQHF.

The chain recombines TRBV6-5 with TRBJ1-4; 8 positions agree with TRBD1. The CDR3 runs 16 residues. Germline assignment: CDR1 MNHEY and CDR2 SVGAGI. V shed 0 bases and J 11 bases; nucleotides not matched to a gene: 11. The CDR3 is CASSYSPGQGGGKLFF. Here the CDR3 DNA reads TGTGCCAGCAGTTACTCCCCAGGACAGGGAGGAGGGAAACTGTTTTTT.

With regard to this clone: A single base is all that separates this from a far larger clone, so a read error is likely. The rearrangement links TRBV5-4 to TRBJ1-1; the D is unclear. Trimming took 0 bases from V and 4 from J, leaving 7 bases between them. This CDR3 comprises 13 residues. From germline, CDR1 is SGHNT and CDR2 YYREEE (reference sequence). The CDR3 DNA follows: TGTGCCAGCAGCTTGGACTGGGGCACTGAAGCTTTCTTT. It encodes CASSLDWGTEAFF.

This chain uses TRBV28 with TRBJ1-4, with no clear D. Germline V lookup: CDR1 MDHEN, CDR2 SYDVKM. V was clipped by 2 bases and J by 0 bases, with 13 bases between them. The CDR3 extends over 17 amino acids. CDR3 in DNA: TGTGCCAGCAGTTTAGCTGGACGGGCCGCAACTAATGAAAAACTGTTTTTT. This encodes CASSLAGRAATNEKLFF.

Written as DNA, the CDR3 is TGTGCCAGCAGCCGGGACAGGGCCACTGAAGCTTTCTTT. This gives the protein CASSRDRATEAFF. This rearrangement joins TRBV7-2 to TRBJ1-1; 9 nucleotides match TRBD1. The V and J ends lost 5 bases and 4 bases, in that order; junction bases with no gene match: 2. The CDR3 contains 13 residues. In germline, CDR1 is SGHTA, CDR2 FQGNSA.

The gene calls are TRBV5-1 and TRBJ2-5; 7 positions match TRBD2. CDR3 length equals 13 residues. V lost 5 bases, J lost 3 bases, and 4 bases stayed unmatched. Germline loops: CDR1 SGHRS, CDR2 YFSETQ. CDR3 protein: CASSRGGEETQYF. In DNA form, the CDR3 reads TGCGCCAGCAGTCGGGGAGGGGAAGAGACCCAGTACTTC. Supplemented by reference TRBV5-1 and TRBJ2-5, the full variable domain reads KAGVTQTPRYLIKTRGQQVTLSCSPISGHRSVSWYQQTPGQGLQFLFEYFSETQRNKGNFPGRFSGRQFSNSRSEMNVSTLELGDSALYLCASSRGGEETQYFGPGTRLLVL.